One sample yielded the 23 T cell receptor beta chains listed below, sequenced in a study of CD8 T cells in Susac syndrome. A quantity of about 0.45 to 1 ug RNA underwent reverse transcription using random hexamers. Each CDR3 protein is one row after TCRdb ran MiXCR on the immunoSEQ multiplex PCR reads. The table has hundreds of thousands of distinct CDR3 sequences, 92% seen once; the top ten hold less than 0.15%. Sequencing was carried out using CD8+ T cells from PBMCs. The receptors come from a human donor with multiple sclerosis.

The genes are TRBV27 and TRBJ1-6; no definite D call. There are 14 residues in the CDR3. Germline loops: CDR1 MNHEY, CDR2 SMNVEV (reference sequence). V lost 1 base to trimming and J lost 5 bases, with 6 bases between them. CDR3 sequence (DNA): TGTGCCAGCAGTTTATTGGGAAATAATTCACCCCTCCACTTT. Its protein is CASSLLGNNSPLHF.

The V and J genes are TRBV7-9 and TRBJ1-4; 7 nucleotides align to TRBD1. Germline-derived CDR1 and CDR2 are SEHNR and FQNEAQ (reference sequence). V gave up 5 bases and J gave up 6 bases; unmatched junction bases: 9. This CDR3 comprises 15 residues. CDR3 region: CASSRGQEAHEKLFF. CDR3 sequence (DNA): TGTGCCAGCAGCCGCGGACAGGAGGCTCATGAAAAACTGTTTTTT. The variable domain in full, completed from reference TRBV7-9 and TRBJ1-4, reads DTGVSQNPRHKITKRGQNVTFRCDPISEHNRLYWYRQTLGQGPEFLTYFQNEAQLEKSRLLSDRFSAERPKGSFSTLEIQRTEQGDSAMYLCASSRGQEAHEKLFFGSGTQLSVL.

The gene calls are TRBV11-2 and TRBJ2-1; TRBD1 matches at 7 bases. The CDR3 runs to 13 residues. Germline lookup yields CDR1 SGHAT and CDR2 FQNNGV. Unmatched junction bases numbered 15, after V lost 10 bases and J lost 12 bases. The CDR3 region has the DNA TGTGCCACCTCAGGGGGAATCCCACCGGGGCAGTTCTTC. Amino acid sequence: CATSGGIPPGQFF.

The CDR3 loop is CASSEGKRVLLETQYF. The CDR3 DNA sequence: TGTGCCAGCAGTGAAGGGAAAAGGGTTTTGTTGGAGACCCAGTACTTC. The J gene is TRBJ2-5, the V gene TRBV6-1, with D unresolved. Germline assignment: CDR1 MNHNS and CDR2 SASEGT. The CDR3 extends over 16 amino acids. V gave up 1 base and J gave up 5 bases, with 17 bases separating them.

This CDR3 reads CASSPYDGSAETQYF. The CDR3 nucleotides read TGTGCCAGCAGTCCATACGACGGGTCCGCAGAGACCCAGTACTTC. V usage is TRBV27 and J usage is TRBJ2-5; D remains ambiguous. The CDR3 has 15 amino acids. Looked up from germline, CDR1 is MNHEY and CDR2 is SMNVEV (reference sequence). With 5 bases removed from V and 4 bases from J, the gap between germline ends came to 17 bases.

The V and J genes are TRBV15 and TRBJ2-1; TRBD2 aligns across 8 bases. V shed 0 bases, J shed 3 bases, and the junction held 7 bases outside the gene matches. Germline-derived CDR1 and CDR2 are LNHNV and YYDKDF (reference sequence). The CDR3 is 17 residues long. The DNA of the CDR3 is TGTGCCACCAGCAGAGAAGGCAATAGCGGGATCTACAATGAGCAGTTCTTC. Translated, it gives CATSREGNSGIYNEQFF.

The chain joins TRBV27 to TRBJ2-3; D is perhaps TRBD2 (6 bases). The germline V gene has CDR1 MNHEY and CDR2 SMNVEV (reference sequence). Trimming shortened V by 3 bases and J by 6 bases, and 10 bases separated the two germline ends. This CDR3 is 13 amino acids long. The CDR3 nucleotides read TGTGCCAGCAGTTTTTCCGGGGGTGATACGCAGTATTTT. This encodes CASSFSGGDTQYF.

The rearrangement joins TRBV12-3 or TRBV12-4 to TRBJ2-4; maybe TRBD1 (7 bases). V was pared by 6 bases and J by 5 bases, with 23 bases between. CDR3 length equals 17 residues. CDR3 protein: CASSISLPTGEENIQYF. For the CDR3, the DNA is TGTGCCAGCAGCATAAGCCTCCCAACAGGGGAGGAAAACATTCAGTACTTC.

The chain is built from TRBV19 and TRBJ2-5; a possible D gene is TRBD1 (6 bases). Trimming took 3 bases from V and 5 from J, leaving 13 bases between them. The CDR3 consists of 14 residues. Germline values: CDR1 LNHDA, CDR2 SQIVND (reference sequence). The CDR3 spells CASSIAAGVETQYF. The CDR3 region has the DNA TGTGCCAGTAGTATCGCGGCAGGGGTGGAGACCCAGTACTTC.

The chain is built from TRBV7-9 and TRBJ2-1, with TRBD2 matching 12 bases. The CDR3 spans 16 residues. V dropped 5 bases and J dropped 8; count of bases not matched to a gene: 10. CDR1 is SEHNR, CDR2 FQNEAQ, per germline (reference sequence). CDR3 protein: CASSTQTSGRKDEQFF. The CDR3 bases are TGTGCCAGCAGCACGCAGACTAGCGGGAGAAAGGATGAGCAGTTCTTC.

The V gene is TRBV27, the J gene TRBJ2-2; D remains unclear. CDR1 is MNHEY, CDR2 SMNVEV, per germline (reference sequence). This CDR3 region has 14 residues. V shed 0 bases and J shed 6 bases, with 8 bases lying between them. The CDR3 sequence is CASSLSILPGELFF. DNA of the CDR3: TGTGCCAGCAGTTTATCGATCCTTCCCGGGGAGCTGTTTTTT.

V is TRBV11-2 and J is TRBJ2-5; a possible D gene is TRBD2 (7 bases). The germline V gene encodes CDR1 SGHAT and CDR2 FQNNGV. CDR3 size: 16 residues. Trimming pared 2 bases from V and 5 bases from J, leaving 18 bases between. This CDR3 is CASSLPYWGGQETQYF. The DNA for the CDR3 is TGTGCCAGCAGCTTACCTTACTGGGGGGGCCAGGAGACCCAGTACTTC.

This clonotype came up a few times. This chain joins TRBV6-1 and TRBJ2-1; 7 nucleotides match TRBD1. V was pared by 5 bases and J by 0 bases, with 4 bases of the junction left unmatched. The CDR3 is made up of 15 amino acids. The germline V gene has CDR1 MNHNS and CDR2 SASEGT. Here the CDR3 DNA reads TGTGCCAGCAGTCCAGGGGGAAGCTCCTACAATGAGCAGTTCTTC. Protein product: CASSPGGSSYNEQFF.

This rearrangement joins TRBV4-3 to TRBJ2-5, with TRBD2 as a possible D gene (6 bases). Trimming removed 0 bases from V and 6 bases from J, with 20 bases in between. The germline gives CDR1 LGHNA, CDR2 YSLEER. CDR3 length equals 17 residues. CDR3 in DNA: TGCGCCAGCAGCCAAGATTTTAGTCAGGGCGGGACCAAGACCCAGTACTTC. The encoded protein is CASSQDFSQGGTKTQYF.

This rearrangement joins TRBV2 to TRBJ2-7; D perhaps matches TRBD2 (6 bases). CDR3 size: 15 residues. The V gene's germline CDR1 is SNHLY and CDR2 FYNNEI. Deletions cut 3 bases from V and 0 bases from J, with 12 bases between. The DNA of the CDR3 is TGTGCCAGCAGTGACACTAGCCGGAGCTCCTACGAGCAGTACTTC. Protein sequence: CASSDTSRSSYEQYF.

V gene TRBV5-1 combines with J gene TRBJ2-5; tentatively, D is TRBD1 (6 bases). Germline V gene lookup returns CDR1 SGHRS and CDR2 YFSETQ. V lost 3 bases and J 5 bases, leaving 20 bases between the germline ends. The CDR3 is made up of 16 amino acids. CDR3: CASSSDLQGYGETQYF. The DNA for the CDR3 is TGCGCCAGCAGCTCCGACCTACAGGGTTACGGGGAGACCCAGTACTTC.

The J gene is TRBJ2-5, the V gene TRBV14; 9 bases fit TRBD2. The CDR3 runs to 18 residues. CDR1 and CDR2 (germline): SGHDN, FVKESK. V lost 8 bases and J lost 1; bases outside the gene matches: 17. CDR3 sequence: CASSGTSSALVAQETQYF. The CDR3 DNA reads TGTGCCAGCTCCGGGACTAGCTCTGCTCTTGTGGCCCAAGAGACCCAGTACTTC.

This clonotype was seen once. The V gene is TRBV20-1, the J gene TRBJ2-3; D call uncertain. Germline-derived CDR1 and CDR2 are DFQATT and SNEGSKA (reference sequence). Trimming stripped 5 bases from V and 5 bases from J, with 8 bases between. CDR3 length: 11 amino acids. CDR3 region: CSAPGLDTQYF. Written as DNA, the CDR3 is TGCAGTGCTCCGGGTTTAGATACGCAGTATTTT.

This clonotype has a single count. V usage is TRBV9 and J usage is TRBJ1-1; 8 bases are shared with TRBD1. Trimming at V came to 0 bases and at J to 4 bases, leaving 8 bases not matched to a gene. The CDR3 spans 16 residues. Germline loops: CDR1 SGDLS, CDR2 YYNGEE. This chain's CDR3 is CASSVEADRAVTEAFF. In nucleotides, the CDR3 is TGTGCCAGCAGCGTAGAGGCGGACAGGGCGGTCACTGAAGCTTTCTTT.

The rearrangement joins TRBV12-3 or TRBV12-4 to TRBJ2-3; no clear D. V was clipped by 5 bases and J by 4 bases, with 10 bases between them. The CDR3 consists of 13 residues. The CDR3 DNA sequence: TGTGCCAGCAGTACTCTGCAGGCAGATACGCAGTATTTT. Its protein product is CASSTLQADTQYF.

This clonotype appeared once. The chain employs TRBV13 and TRBJ2-1; no clear D gene. This CDR3 spans 10 amino acids. The V gene's germline CDR1 is PRHDT and CDR2 FYEKMQ (reference sequence). V shed 8 bases and J shed 6 bases, with 5 bases lying between them. The CDR3, as DNA: TGTGCCAGCGGAGTCAATGAGCAGTTCTTC. It specifies CASGVNEQFF. The whole variable domain, filled in from reference TRBV13 and TRBJ2-1, reads AAGVIQSPRHLIKEKRETATLKCYPIPRHDTVYWYQQGPGQDPQFLISFYEKMQSDKGSIPDRFSAQQFSDYHSELNMSSLELGDSALYFCASGVNEQFFGPGTRLTVL.

The chain employs TRBV5-6 and TRBJ2-7, with D possibly matching TRBD2 (6 bases). Trimming pared 0 bases from V and 3 bases from J, leaving 7 bases between. This CDR3 comprises 13 residues. Germline V gene sequence: CDR1 SGHDT, CDR2 YYEEEE. This chain's CDR3 is CASSLGGDYEQYF. Written as DNA, the CDR3 is TGTGCCAGCAGCTTGGGGGGGGACTACGAGCAGTACTTC.

This chain uses TRBV11-2 with TRBJ2-5, with D possibly being TRBD2 (6 bases). Per germline, CDR1 SGHAT and CDR2 FQNNGV. CDR3 size: 17 residues. V was clipped by 2 bases and J by 9 bases, with 25 bases between them. Written as DNA, the CDR3 is TGTGCCAGCAGCTTATTCGGATTGGGACTGGACCCGGGGTCCCAGTACTTC. This encodes CASSLFGLGLDPGSQYF.